These 26 T cell receptor beta chains were all obtained from the same sample, sequenced in a study of blood T cell repertoires in COVID-19. Only in-frame clones appear in the TCRdb table, and some are missing; sequencing was by immunoSEQ multiplex PCR. The table lists around 200,000 clones, about 91% of them singletons, with around 2% in the top ten. Sample: PBMCs or T cells enriched from blood (not recorded which). The receptors originated from a middle-aged woman with acute COVID-19.

The V and J genes are TRBV27 and TRBJ2-1; 9 nucleotides align to TRBD1. Germline V CDR1 and CDR2: MNHEY, SMNVEV (reference sequence). The CDR3 covers 16 residues. V lost 6 bases and J lost 8; bases outside the gene matches: 14. The chain's CDR3 is CASSYALPQGAYEQFF. In DNA form, the CDR3 reads TGTGCCAGCAGCTACGCGCTCCCACAGGGGGCCTATGAGCAGTTCTTC.

The rearrangement uses TRBV27 and TRBJ1-4; tentatively, D is TRBD1 (6 bases). The CDR3 has 13 residues. Trimming shortened V by 4 bases and J by 5 bases, and 8 bases separated the two germline ends. Germline CDR1 and CDR2: MNHEY and SMNVEV (reference sequence). CDR3 sequence reads: CASSWTANEKLFF. The CDR3 region has the DNA TGTGCCAGCAGTTGGACAGCAAATGAAAAACTGTTTTTT.

The chain recombines TRBV7-3 with TRBJ2-5; TRBD1 matches at 9 bases. Germline trimming cut 5 bases from V and 5 bases from J; bases unmatched to any gene: 9. The CDR3 loop spans 15 amino acids. Germline-derived CDR1 and CDR2 are SGHTA and FQGTGA. DNA of the CDR3: TGTGCCAGCAGCGCCACCGGGACAGGGATCGAGACCCAGTACTTC. This encodes CASSATGTGIETQYF.

This rearrangement joins TRBV6-6 to TRBJ1-2; D is ambiguous. The CDR3 spans 11 residues. Germline V gives CDR1 MNHNY, CDR2 SVGAGI (reference sequence). Trimming removed 3 bases from V and 14 bases from J, with 13 bases in between. CDR3 coding DNA: TGTGCCAGCAGTTATCTGAGCAGGCTTACCTTC. This translates into CASSYLSRLTF.

The V call is TRBV30, the J call TRBJ2-3, with TRBD2 as a possible D gene (5 bases). The CDR3 extends over 16 amino acids. V gave up 0 bases and J gave up 1 base, with 14 bases separating them. Germline V gene data show CDR1 as GTSNPN and CDR2 as SVGIG (reference sequence). CDR3 bases: TGTGCCTGGAGTGTGCGGGTACCAATACGCACAGATACGCAGTATTTT. It encodes CAWSVRVPIRTDTQYF.

The chain joins TRBV6-2 or TRBV6-3 to TRBJ1-2, with 8 bases that match TRBD1. The CDR3 is made up of 14 amino acids. Germline V gene lookup returns CDR1 MNHEY and CDR2 SVGEGT. Germline trimming cut 4 bases from V and 4 bases from J; bases unmatched to any gene: 5. CDR3 protein: CASSSSGTGYGYTF. Here the CDR3 DNA reads TGTGCCAGCAGTTCCTCCGGGACAGGCTATGGCTACACCTTC.

V usage is TRBV29-1 and J usage is TRBJ2-3; 10 bases align to TRBD2. The CDR3 covers 16 residues. The germline CDR1 and CDR2 sequences are SQVTM and ANQGSEA. V dropped 0 bases and J dropped 3; count of bases not matched to a gene: 6. The CDR3 reads CSVEDRGSGGTDTQYF. The CDR3 bases are TGCAGCGTTGAAGATCGCGGTAGCGGGGGGACAGATACGCAGTATTTT.

For this clone: At one boundary the junction diverges from the germline segment, which might be a read error. V is TRBV7-7 and J is TRBJ2-1; 7 positions match TRBD1. The CDR3 length is 13 residues. Germline lookup yields CDR1 SSHAT and CDR2 FNYEAQ (reference sequence). CDR3 DNA: TGTGCTAGCAGCTCCGGACAGGAACGGGGGCAGTTCTTC. Translated: CASSSGQERGQFF.

This rearrangement joins TRBV18 to TRBJ1-1; 11 positions match TRBD1. Trimming removed 3 bases from V and 0 bases from J; junction bases left unmatched: 3. Germline V gene data show CDR1 as KGHSH and CDR2 as LQKENI. The CDR3 is 16 amino acids. The DNA of the CDR3 is TGTGCCAGCTCACCGGACAGGGGGCGGCTGAACACTGAAGCTTTCTTT. Translating gives CASSPDRGRLNTEAFF.

This clone has just one count. The J gene is TRBJ2-1, the V gene TRBV7-2; 14 nucleotides align to TRBD2. The trim removed 1 base at V and 6 bases at J, leaving 5 bases unmatched. The CDR3 spans 17 residues. Per germline, CDR1 SGHTA and CDR2 FQGNSA. The CDR3: CASSLERLAGGPNEQFF. Here the CDR3 DNA reads TGTGCCAGCAGCTTAGAGCGACTAGCGGGAGGGCCCAATGAGCAGTTCTTC.

The chain links TRBV10-3 to TRBJ1-6, with TRBD1 as a possible D gene (5 bases). The CDR3 totals 15 residues. Germline V lookup: CDR1 ENHRY, CDR2 SYGVKD. Between the trimmed V and J ends, which lost 4 bases and 8 bases, there was a span of 15 bases. The CDR3 nucleotides read TGTGCCATCAGTGCCGGCAGGGTAGCGGATTCACCCCTCCACTTT. Translation: CAISAGRVADSPLHF.

This chain joins TRBV11-3 and TRBJ2-3; 9 bases fit TRBD2. CDR1 is SGHNT and CDR2 is YENEEA in the germline V gene. Unmatched junction bases numbered 11, after V lost 4 bases and J lost 6 bases. There are 16 residues in the CDR3. The CDR3 loop reads CASSSAYSGSGDTQYF. In DNA form, the CDR3 reads TGTGCCAGCAGCTCCGCGTATAGCGGGAGCGGGGATACGCAGTATTTT.

The V and J genes are TRBV7-2 and TRBJ2-1; 10 bases line up with TRBD2. This CDR3 spans 15 amino acids. V gave up 5 bases and J gave up 8 bases; unmatched junction bases: 9. Per germline, CDR1 SGHTA and CDR2 FQGNSA. CDR3 protein: CASSPSGTSAYEQFF. The CDR3 bases are TGTGCCAGCAGCCCTAGTGGGACTAGCGCATATGAGCAGTTCTTC.

This chain joins TRBV12-3 or TRBV12-4 and TRBJ2-2; D is unclear. The V end was cut by 4 bases, the J end by 0 bases, with 3 bases between. This CDR3 has 13 residues. The chain's CDR3 is CASSYTNTGELFF. The CDR3 DNA reads TGTGCCAGCAGTTATACGAACACCGGGGAGCTGTTTTTT.

The chain is built from TRBV5-1 and TRBJ2-7; 7 bases agree with TRBD2. V lost 4 bases, J lost 0 bases, and 13 bases stayed unmatched. CDR3 length equals 17 residues. Germline V gives CDR1 SGHRS, CDR2 YFSETQ. CDR3 protein: CASSGKTKSGTSYEQYF. The CDR3 DNA sequence: TGCGCCAGCAGCGGAAAGACAAAAAGCGGGACCTCCTACGAGCAGTACTTC.

The genes are TRBV4-1 and TRBJ2-3; 10 bases are a match to TRBD2. The J segment lost 4 bases and the V segment lost 0 bases, leaving 4 bases of the junction unmatched. The CDR3 loop spans 16 amino acids. Germline CDR1 is MGHRA and CDR2 is YSYEKL. The CDR3 sequence is CASSQDLAGGADTQYF. CDR3 sequence (DNA): TGCGCCAGCAGCCAAGATTTAGCGGGGGGCGCAGATACGCAGTATTTT.

The chain uses TRBV12-3 or TRBV12-4 and TRBJ1-1, with a weak D call TRBD1 (6 bases). CDR3 length: 12 amino acids. V lost 9 bases and J 1 base, leaving 9 bases between the germline ends. As DNA, the CDR3 is TGTGCCAGTGGGACAAAGAACACTGAAGCTTTCTTT. Its translation is CASGTKNTEAFF.

The genes are TRBV9 and TRBJ2-1, with 10 nucleotides matching TRBD1. V shed 4 bases, J shed 13 bases, and the junction held 11 bases outside the gene matches. Germline values: CDR1 SGDLS, CDR2 YYNGEE. The CDR3 has 14 amino acids. The CDR3 here is CASSPGTGEYPQFF. CDR3 sequence (DNA): TGTGCCAGCAGCCCAGGGACAGGGGAGTATCCCCAGTTCTTC.

The rearrangement links TRBV5-1 to TRBJ2-7; D is ambiguous. The CDR3 runs 13 residues. The germline V gene has CDR1 SGHRS and CDR2 YFSETQ. V was clipped by 0 bases and J by 4 bases, with 8 bases between them. CDR3 in amino acids: CASSLESKYEQYF. The DNA for the CDR3 is TGCGCCAGCAGCTTGGAGAGCAAATACGAGCAGTACTTC.

The V and J genes are TRBV7-3 and TRBJ2-1; TRBD1 is a possible D gene (5 bases). Per germline, CDR1 SGHTA and CDR2 FQGTGA. V lost 0 bases, J lost 6 bases, and 24 bases lay in between. The CDR3 contains 19 residues. CDR3 DNA sequence: TGTGCCAGCAGCTTAACCTCCGTCCAAGGGCAGGGTGGATTCAATGAGCAGTTCTTC. Protein sequence: CASSLTSVQGQGGFNEQFF. Looking up the rest from reference TRBV7-3 and TRBJ2-1 gives the full variable domain: GAGVSQTPSNKVTEKGKYVELRCDPISGHTALYWYRQSLGQGPEFLIYFQGTGAADDSGLPNDRFFAVRPEGSVSTLKIQRTERGDSAVYLCASSLTSVQGQGGFNEQFFGPGTRLTVL.

This clone was observed once. The J gene is TRBJ2-7, the V gene TRBV6-5, with unresolved D. V gave up 4 bases and J gave up 4 bases, with 5 bases separating them. Germline CDR1 and CDR2: MNHEY and SVGAGI. The CDR3 is made up of 11 amino acids. In DNA form, the CDR3 reads TGTGCCAGCAGTTCCCAATACGAGCAGTACTTC. This encodes CASSSQYEQYF.

The CDR3 spells CASGPGQGQFNTEAFF. CDR3 nucleotides: TGTGCTAGTGGTCCTGGACAGGGACAATTCAACACTGAAGCTTTCTTT. This rearrangement joins TRBV12-5 to TRBJ1-1; 8 nucleotides line up with TRBD1. This CDR3 has 16 residues. With V trimmed by 5 bases and J by 2 bases, 10 bases remained unmatched. Looked up from germline, CDR1 is LGHNT and CDR2 is FRNRAP.

This clone was seen only once. The chain employs TRBV12-3 or TRBV12-4 and TRBJ1-2; D unclear. V gave up 6 bases and J gave up 8 bases, with 13 bases separating them. The CDR3 totals 12 residues. CDR3: CASSLPGWGYTF. The CDR3 coding sequence is TGTGCCAGCAGCCTACCCGGTTGGGGCTACACCTTC.

The chain employs TRBV6-2 or TRBV6-3 and TRBJ1-5; D perhaps matches TRBD1 (6 bases). Looked up from germline, CDR1 is MNHEY and CDR2 is SVGEGT. V lost 6 bases and J lost 0, with 18 bases in between. This CDR3 spans 17 amino acids. In DNA form, the CDR3 reads TGTGCCAGCAGCCGAGCAGGGGCGAGATATAGCAATCAGCCCCAGCATTTT. Its protein product is CASSRAGARYSNQPQHF.

J is TRBJ2-2 and V is TRBV5-1; D not certain. Trimming pared 2 bases from V and 3 bases from J, leaving 5 bases between. Germline CDR1 reads SGHRS; CDR2 reads YFSETQ. The CDR3 sequence is 13 residues long. CDR3 sequence: CASSLEYTGELFF. DNA of the CDR3: TGCGCCAGCAGCTTAGAGTACACCGGGGAGCTGTTTTTT.

The V call is TRBV5-6, the J call TRBJ2-3; a weak D match, TRBD2 (5 bases). The V end lost 4 bases, the J end lost 6 bases, and 15 bases lay between the germline ends. Germline V lookup: CDR1 SGHDT, CDR2 YYEEEE. The CDR3 covers 14 residues. The CDR3 is CASSQTKVRDTQYF. In DNA, the CDR3 is TGTGCCAGCAGCCAGACTAAAGTTAGGGATACGCAGTATTTT.